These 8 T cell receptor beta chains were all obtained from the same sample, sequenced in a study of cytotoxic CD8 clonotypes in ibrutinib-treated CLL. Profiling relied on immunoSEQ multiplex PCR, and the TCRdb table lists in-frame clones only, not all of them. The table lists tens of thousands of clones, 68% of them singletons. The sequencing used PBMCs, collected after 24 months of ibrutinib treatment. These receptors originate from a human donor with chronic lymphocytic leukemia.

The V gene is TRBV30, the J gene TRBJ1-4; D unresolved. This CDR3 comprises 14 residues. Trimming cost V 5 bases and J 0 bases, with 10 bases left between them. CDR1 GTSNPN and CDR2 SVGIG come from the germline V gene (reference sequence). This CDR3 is CAWAHRATNEKLFF. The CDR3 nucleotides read TGTGCCTGGGCTCACAGAGCAACTAATGAAAAACTGTTTTTT.

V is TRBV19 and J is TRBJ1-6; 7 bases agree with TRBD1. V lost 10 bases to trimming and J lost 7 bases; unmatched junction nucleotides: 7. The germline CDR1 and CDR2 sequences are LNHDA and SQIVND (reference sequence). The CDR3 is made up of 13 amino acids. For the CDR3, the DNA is TGTGCCACCAGGACAGGACGAAATTCACCCCTCCACTTT. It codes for CATRTGRNSPLHF.

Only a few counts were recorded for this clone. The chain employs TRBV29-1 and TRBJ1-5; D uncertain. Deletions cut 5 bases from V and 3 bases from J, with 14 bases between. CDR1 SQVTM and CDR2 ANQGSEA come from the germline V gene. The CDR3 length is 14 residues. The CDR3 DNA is TGCAGCGTTACCCTCGGGCGAGACAATCAGCCCCAGCATTTT. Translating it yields CSVTLGRDNQPQHF.

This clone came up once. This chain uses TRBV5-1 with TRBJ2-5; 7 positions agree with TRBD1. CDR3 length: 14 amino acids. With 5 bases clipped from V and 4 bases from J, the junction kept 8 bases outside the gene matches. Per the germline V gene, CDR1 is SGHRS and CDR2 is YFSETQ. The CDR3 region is CASRFRQGTETQYF. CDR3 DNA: TGCGCCAGCAGATTTCGACAGGGAACAGAGACCCAGTACTTC.

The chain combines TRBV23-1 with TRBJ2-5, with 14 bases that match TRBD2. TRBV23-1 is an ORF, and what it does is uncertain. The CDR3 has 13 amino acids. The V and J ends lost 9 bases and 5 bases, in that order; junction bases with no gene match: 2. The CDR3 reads CARGLAGEETQYF. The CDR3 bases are TGCGCCAGGGGACTAGCGGGGGAGGAGACCCAGTACTTC.

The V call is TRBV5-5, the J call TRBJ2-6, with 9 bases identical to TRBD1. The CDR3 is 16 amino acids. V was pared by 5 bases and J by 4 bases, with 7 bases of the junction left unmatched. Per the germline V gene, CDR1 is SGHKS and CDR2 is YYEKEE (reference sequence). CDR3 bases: TGTGCCAGCAGGACAGGGGGATCGGGCGGGGCCAACGTCCTGACTTTC. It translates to CASRTGGSGGANVLTF. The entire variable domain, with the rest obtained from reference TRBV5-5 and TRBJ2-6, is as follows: DAGVTQSPTHLIKTRGQQVTLRCSPISGHKSVSWYQQVLGQGPQFIFQYYEKEERGRGNFPDRFSARQFPNYSSELNVNALLLGDSALYLCASRTGGSGGANVLTFGAGSRLTVL.

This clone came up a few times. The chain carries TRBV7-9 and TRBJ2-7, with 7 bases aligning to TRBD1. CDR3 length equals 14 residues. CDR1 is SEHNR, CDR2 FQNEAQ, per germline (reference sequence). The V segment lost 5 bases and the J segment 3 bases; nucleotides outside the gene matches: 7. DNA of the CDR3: TGTGCCAGCAGCAGGGGACAGCTAAGCTACGAGCAGTACTTC. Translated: CASSRGQLSYEQYF.

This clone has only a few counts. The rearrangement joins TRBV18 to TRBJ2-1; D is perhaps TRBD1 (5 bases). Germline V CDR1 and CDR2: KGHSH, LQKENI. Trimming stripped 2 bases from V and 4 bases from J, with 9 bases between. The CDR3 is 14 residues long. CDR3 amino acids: CASSPSQAYNEQFF. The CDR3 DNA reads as TGTGCCAGCTCACCATCACAGGCATACAATGAGCAGTTCTTC. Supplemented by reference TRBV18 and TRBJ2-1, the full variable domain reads NAGVMQNPRHLVRRRGQEARLRCSPMKGHSHVYWYRQLPEEGLKFMVYLQKENIIDESGMPKERFSAEFPKEGPSILRIQQVVRGDSAAYFCASSPSQAYNEQFFGPGTRLTVL.